This TCR beta chain was found in a study of identical twins. TCRdb called the 5' RACE reads again in MiXCR, with one record for every CDR3 protein. The data contain 500,000 to 550,000 distinct CDR3 sequences, approximately 20% of them singletons. Whole-study findings and limits: Out-of-frame TCR alpha sharing observed in monozygotic twins exceeded model estimates. For out-of-frame beta sequences, excess twin sharing was weaker. Invariant T cells like MAIT and iNKT could partly confound the zero-insertion analyses.

This clonotype was seen a handful of times. What it recognizes is unknown. The ends were cut back, 0 bases at V and 4 bases at J, with 16 bases in the middle. CDR1 and CDR2 from the germline V gene are DFQATT and SNEGSKA (reference sequence). The CDR3 runs 15 residues. This sample also appeared in a second study, on yellow fever vaccine responses in identical twins. From that study: Twins' vaccine T cell response reportedly gave the appearance of partial convergence and partial personalization.

This chain links TRBV20-1 with TRBJ2-7; no reliable D call. The TCR was taken from a woman between 18 and 29 years old in good health. Material: CD4+ T cells sorted from blood. In DNA form, the CDR3 reads TGCAGTGCTAGAGACCCAGTCAGCCCTTTTTACGAGCAGTACTTC. Translating gives CSARDPVSPFYEQYF.